These T cell receptor beta chains were read from a single sample in a study of CD8 T cells in ankylosing spondylitis. Each CDR3 protein gets one entry after TCRdb re-called the 5' RACE reads with MiXCR. The sample records 200,000 to 300,000 distinct CDR3 sequences, under 30% being singletons. Sequencing was performed on blood, either unsorted or a sorted T cell fraction (not recorded which). These receptors came from a male donor with ankylosing spondylitis or in good health (not recorded which). The CDR3 runs from the conserved cysteine through the conserved F or W. The D gene is left open where the match is weak. Clone size is shown for a subset of rows, as once, few, many or a class of expanded clone.

NA TRBJ2-3 NA TRBV20-1 15 TGCAGTGCTAGAGATCCGGGGGAAGGTCGAGATACGCAGTATTTT CSARDPGEGRDTQYF
many TRBJ2-5 NA TRBV29-1 11 TGCAGCGTTGTCTACCGGGAGACCCAGTACTTC CSVVYRETQYF
many TRBJ1-2 NA TRBV20-1 14 TGCAGTGCTAGAGTGGACAGCGCCCGCGTCGGCTACACCTTC CSARVDSARVGYTF
many TRBJ2-7 TRBD1 TRBV6-1 16 TGTGCCAGCAGTCGGCTCCCGGACAGGGGGGCGTACGAGCAGTACTTC CASSRLPDRGAYEQYF
few TRBJ2-7 NA TRBV20-1 13 TGCAGTGCTAGACTACAGGACCCCTACGAGCAGTACTTC CSARLQDPYEQYF
many TRBJ2-1 NA TRBV10-3 14 TGTGCCATCAGTGACTTGGGACACTACAATGAGCAGTTCTTC CAISDLGHYNEQFF
NA TRBJ1-2 NA TRBV12-3/TRBV12-4 13 TGTGCCAGCAGTGACCTGACTAACTATGGCTACACCTTC CASSDLTNYGYTF
NA TRBJ2-1 NA TRBV29-1 15 TGCAGCGTTGGCCCAACAGGGCGCTCCTACAATGAGCAGTTCTTC CSVGPTGRSYNEQFF
many TRBJ1-5 NA TRBV20-1 11 TGCAGTGCCGGTGGGGACCGGCCCCAGCATTTT CSAGGDRPQHF
NA TRBJ2-2 NA TRBV24-1 13 TGTGCCACAGTCGGGGCTAACACCGGGGAGCTGTTTTTT CATVGANTGELFF
many TRBJ2-5 TRBD1 TRBV18 14 TGTGCCAGCTCACCTACAGGGGCGGAGGAGACCCAGTACTTC CASSPTGAEETQYF
many TRBJ1-5 NA TRBV6-1 11 TGTGCCGTCCGGGGGAATCAGCCCCAGCATTTT CAVRGNQPQHF
many TRBJ1-4 NA TRBV12-3/TRBV12-4 16 TGTGCCAGCAGTACCCTCTGGACGGCGTCTAATGAAAAACTGTTTTTT CASSTLWTASNEKLFF
few TRBJ2-4 NA TRBV20-1 15 TGCAGTGCTAGGCCCCACCAGGCTGGCAAAAACATTCAGTACTTC CSARPHQAGKNIQYF
few TRBJ1-1 NA TRBV27 16 TGTGCCAGCAGTTTATTGTGGGGGCGAAGGAACACTGAAGCTTTCTTT CASSLLWGRRNTEAFF
few TRBJ2-7 NA TRBV28 13 TGTGCCAGCAGTTTTTCGGGGCCATACGAGCAGTACTTC CASSFSGPYEQYF
NA TRBJ2-3 NA TRBV2 14 TGTGCCAGCAGTGTTGGGCAGGGCCCAGATACGCAGTATTTT CASSVGQGPDTQYF
many TRBJ2-1 NA TRBV7-2 14 TGTGCCAGCAGCTTACTGGGCTCCTACAATGAGCAGTTCTTC CASSLLGSYNEQFF
NA TRBJ1-2 NA TRBV10-3 14 TGTGCCATCAGTGAGTCGGCTGAAATGCATGGCTACACCTTC CAISESAEMHGYTF
few TRBJ1-1 NA TRBV6-1 16 TGTGCCAGCAGTGCCAACAGGTTCCAGGAGAACACTGAAGCTTTCTTT CASSANRFQENTEAFF
many TRBJ2-3 NA TRBV9 16 TGTGCCAGCAGCGTAGTTATCACAGCGGGTGAGAATACGCAGTATTTT CASSVVITAGENTQYF
NA TRBJ2-7 NA TRBV12-3/TRBV12-4 15 TGTGCCAGCAGTAACTCCCCGGGTGTAGTCCGCGAGCAGTACTTC CASSNSPGVVREQYF
NA TRBJ2-2 NA TRBV29-1 14 TGCAGCGTGTGGGACACCGGAGGGCCCGGGGAGCTGTTTTTT CSVWDTGGPGELFF
NA TRBJ2-2 TRBD1 TRBV10-3 16 TGTGCCATCAGCACGGGACAGGGGGTAGGGACCGGGGAGCTGTTTTTT CAISTGQGVGTGELFF
many TRBJ2-4 NA TRBV12-3/TRBV12-4 16 TGTGCCAGCGGCCGACTAGGCGGGGTATCCAAAAACATTCAGTACTTC CASGRLGGVSKNIQYF
NA TRBJ2-3 TRBD1 TRBV5-1 16 TGCGCCAGCAGCTTGTTCCAAGGGGGCCACACAGATACGCAGTATTTT CASSLFQGGHTDTQYF
many TRBJ2-6 NA TRBV20-1 13 TGCAGTGCTAGAGGTACAGGGGCCAACGTCCTGACTTTC CSARGTGANVLTF
many TRBJ2-7 NA TRBV15 12 TGTGCCACCAGCAACAGTTACTACGAGCAGTACTTC CATSNSYYEQYF
NA TRBJ1-4 TRBD1 TRBV15 16 TGTGCCACCAGCAGAGGGTCCCAACAGGGGAACGAAAAACTGTTTTTT CATSRGSQQGNEKLFF
many TRBJ1-1 TRBD1 TRBV6-1 14 TGTGCCAGCAGCCCAGGGACAGGCTACACTGAAGCTTTCTTT CASSPGTGYTEAFF
NA TRBJ2-3 TRBD2 TRBV20-1 13 TGCAGTGCTACCGGGACTAGGGCAGATACGCAGTATTTT CSATGTRADTQYF
few TRBJ2-3 NA TRBV18 14 TGTGCCAGCTCACCACTCTTTAGAACAGATACGCAGTATTTT CASSPLFRTDTQYF
few TRBJ2-1 NA TRBV20-1 16 TGCAGTGCTAGAGTTGGAACGGTGAGCTCCTACAATGAGCAGTTCTTC CSARVGTVSSYNEQFF
few TRBJ2-5 TRBD1 TRBV12-3/TRBV12-4 15 TGTGCCAGCAGTGAGGGACAGGGGGCGAGTGAGACCCAGTACTTC CASSEGQGASETQYF